These 31 T cell receptor beta chains share one sample of origin, sequenced in a study of T cells in Graves' hyperthyroidism and ophthalmopathy. Amplification of TCR beta CDR3 regions used RNA as the template. First-round RT-PCR of the TCR CDR3 relied on the HTBI primer set. Using its own MiXCR run on the multiplex PCR reads, TCRdb lists one record per CDR3 protein. The sample holds hundreds of thousands of distinct CDR3 sequences, 22% seen once. The sequenced material came from blood. All receptors derive from a man aged 25 to 40 with Graves' ophthalmopathy.

The rearrangement joins TRBV20-1 to TRBJ2-5; 10 positions match TRBD2. The germline V gene has CDR1 DFQATT and CDR2 SNEGSKA (reference sequence). V dropped 1 base and J dropped 2; count of bases not matched to a gene: 1. This CDR3 has 14 amino acids. The CDR3 loop reads CSARGTSGQETQYF. The CDR3 bases are TGCAGTGCTAGAGGGACTAGCGGTCAAGAGACCCAGTACTTC.

J is TRBJ1-5 and V is TRBV28; TRBD1 matches at 9 bases. CDR1 MDHEN and CDR2 SYDVKM come from the germline V gene. The CDR3 consists of 16 residues. V shed 8 bases and J 0 bases; nucleotides not matched to a gene: 8. The CDR3 region is CASRDRDPYSNQPQHF. Written as DNA, the CDR3 is TGTGCCAGCCGGGACAGGGACCCTTATAGCAATCAGCCCCAGCATTTT.

This clonotype occurred many times. This CDR3 is CASSLEPGRISYEQYF. The CDR3 bases are TGTGCCAGCAGTCTCGAACCGGGACGGATCTCCTACGAGCAGTACTTC. The chain employs TRBV28 and TRBJ2-7; tentatively, D is TRBD1 or TRBD2 (5 bases each). The ends were cut back, 5 bases at V and 0 bases at J, with 17 bases in the middle. The CDR3 runs to 16 residues. The germline CDR1 and CDR2 sequences are MDHEN and SYDVKM.

This clonotype was counted a few times. The CDR3 here is CASSQTGWEQPQHF. For the CDR3, the DNA is TGTGCCAGCAGCCAAACAGGGTGGGAACAGCCCCAGCATTTT. The rearrangement uses TRBV3-1 and TRBJ1-5; possible D gene TRBD1, 6 bases. The ends were cut back, 2 bases at V and 7 bases at J, with 12 bases in the middle. This CDR3 spans 14 amino acids. Germline V gives CDR1 LGHDT, CDR2 YNNKEL (reference sequence).

This clonotype has just a few counts. The J gene is TRBJ2-7, the V gene TRBV14; possibly TRBD2 for D (5 bases). The ends were cut back, 0 bases at V and 0 bases at J, with 21 bases in the middle. Germline V gene sequence: CDR1 SGHDN, CDR2 FVKESK. The CDR3 is 19 amino acids. CDR3 sequence reads: CASSQEVGRGSGSSYEQYF. The CDR3 coding sequence is TGTGCCAGCAGCCAAGAAGTTGGACGAGGGTCGGGATCCTCCTACGAGCAGTACTTC.

This chain connects TRBV5-1 to TRBJ2-7; 9 nucleotides align to TRBD2. V lost 3 bases and J lost 3; bases outside the gene matches: 4. This CDR3 comprises 14 residues. The germline CDR1 and CDR2 sequences are SGHRS and YFSETQ. The CDR3 loop reads CASSSLAGHYEQYF. The CDR3 DNA sequence: TGCGCCAGCAGCTCCCTAGCGGGGCACTACGAGCAGTACTTC.

This clonotype was counted at least ten times. The chain carries TRBV7-3 and TRBJ2-3; D might be TRBD1 or TRBD2, each matching 5 bases. Germline lookup yields CDR1 SGHTA and CDR2 FQGTGA. V was cut by 3 bases and J by 1 base, with 8 bases left in between. This CDR3 region has 14 residues. This chain's CDR3 is CASSLLGGTDTQYF. In DNA, the CDR3 is TGTGCCAGCAGCTTGTTGGGGGGCACAGATACGCAGTATTTT.

V is TRBV19 and J is TRBJ2-7; 7 bases map to TRBD2. V dropped 5 bases and J dropped 4; count of bases not matched to a gene: 8. The CDR3 spans 14 residues. The germline CDR1 and CDR2 sequences are LNHDA and SQIVND (reference sequence). CDR3 sequence: CASSVGLGRYEQYF. As DNA, the CDR3 is TGTGCCAGTAGTGTCGGACTAGGGAGGTACGAGCAGTACTTC.

There are a few counts of this clonotype. The chain carries TRBV15 and TRBJ2-3, with TRBD2 as a possible D gene (5 bases). Between the trimmed V and J ends, which lost 3 bases and 2 bases, there was a span of 12 bases. CDR1 LNHNV and CDR2 YYDKDF come from the germline V gene (reference sequence). CDR3 size: 15 residues. The DNA for the CDR3 is TGTGCCACCAGCAGTACGAGGGCCCACACAGATACGCAGTATTTT. Protein: CATSSTRAHTDTQYF.

The chain links TRBV6-1 to TRBJ2-2; D might be TRBD2 (5 bases). The V gene's germline CDR1 is MNHNS and CDR2 SASEGT. CDR3 length: 15 amino acids. V lost 7 bases and J lost 5, with 17 bases in between. This CDR3 reads CASMGSGRGTGELFF. The DNA of the CDR3 is TGTGCCAGCATGGGCAGCGGCCGAGGAACCGGGGAGCTGTTTTTT.

V usage is TRBV30 and J usage is TRBJ1-6; D unresolved. The CDR3 contains 16 residues. V gave up 2 bases and J gave up 7 bases, with 18 bases separating them. Germline lookup yields CDR1 GTSNPN and CDR2 SVGIG (reference sequence). CDR3 nucleotide sequence: TGTGCCTGGAGTCCTACCCGGGCGGTCTTGAATTCACCCCTCCACTTT. This codes for CAWSPTRAVLNSPLHF.

V and J are TRBV18 and TRBJ1-1; D is undetermined. The CDR3 is 14 residues long. Between the trimmed V and J ends, which lost 1 base and 6 bases, there was a span of 12 bases. The germline V gene encodes CDR1 KGHSH and CDR2 LQKENI. CDR3 bases: TGTGCCAGCTCACCACGCGAGAGGTTTCCTGAAGCTTTCTTT. Its protein product is CASSPRERFPEAFF.

This clonotype has only a few counts. The gene calls are TRBV27 and TRBJ2-7, with unresolved D. Trimming shortened V by 0 bases and J by 5 bases, and 8 bases separated the two germline ends. Per the germline V gene, CDR1 is MNHEY and CDR2 is SMNVEV (reference sequence). This CDR3 comprises 13 residues. CDR3 DNA: TGTGCCAGCAGTTTATCTAGATCCCACGAGCAGTACTTC. This sequence encodes CASSLSRSHEQYF.

V usage is TRBV14 and J usage is TRBJ2-3; D assignment may be TRBD1 or TRBD2 (5 bases each). The germline CDR1 and CDR2 sequences are SGHDN and FVKESK. Trimming removed 4 bases from V and 1 base from J, with 12 bases in between. This CDR3 has 15 residues. The CDR3 protein is CASSRDQIGTDTQYF. The CDR3 region has the DNA TGTGCCAGCAGCCGGGACCAAATCGGCACAGATACGCAGTATTTT.

This clonotype was picked up many times. The chain links TRBV12-3 or TRBV12-4 to TRBJ1-2; TRBD1 is a possible D gene (6 bases). The CDR3 is 16 amino acids. V gave up 7 bases and J gave up 2 bases, with 20 bases separating them. CDR3 nucleotide sequence: TGTGCCAGCACTCTTGGCGGACAGCTGAAGAACTATGGCTACACCTTC. This encodes CASTLGGQLKNYGYTF.

This clonotype was seen many times. The rearrangement joins TRBV20-1 to TRBJ2-3; D not certain. The CDR3 spans 14 residues. V dropped 0 bases and J dropped 3 bases, with 10 bases sitting between them. The germline gives CDR1 DFQATT, CDR2 SNEGSKA (reference sequence). CDR3 nucleotides: TGCAGTGCTAGAGATCTCACAAAAACAGATACGCAGTATTTT. Residues: CSARDLTKTDTQYF.

In this sample, this clonotype turned up many times. The chain is built from TRBV28 and TRBJ2-3, with 7 positions matching TRBD2. Germline trimming cut 5 bases from V and 1 base from J; bases unmatched to any gene: 6. The CDR3 spans 15 residues. Germline loops: CDR1 MDHEN, CDR2 SYDVKM. CDR3 DNA sequence: TGTGCCAGCAGTCGACAGCGGGGACGCACAGATACGCAGTATTTT. It encodes CASSRQRGRTDTQYF.

A few counts support this clonotype. The V gene is TRBV28, the J gene TRBJ1-6; 8 bases map to TRBD1. The J segment lost 6 bases and the V segment lost 6 bases, leaving 4 bases of the junction unmatched. Germline CDR1 is MDHEN and CDR2 is SYDVKM. The CDR3 has 14 amino acids. CDR3 DNA: TGTGCCAGCAGATACGACAGGGGTAATTCACCCCTCCACTTT. Its translation is CASRYDRGNSPLHF.

The gene calls are TRBV27 and TRBJ1-2; D is unclear. The CDR3 spans 12 residues. Germline-derived CDR1 and CDR2 are MNHEY and SMNVEV (reference sequence). V lost 10 bases and J lost 6, with 15 bases in between. CDR3 coding DNA: TGTGCCATCAGCCCGGGCACAGATGGCTACACCTTC. Protein product: CAISPGTDGYTF.

The chain carries TRBV12-3 or TRBV12-4 and TRBJ2-4; TRBD2 matches at 13 bases. CDR3 size: 16 residues. V was clipped by 6 bases and J by 6 bases; unmatched bases: 8. The CDR3 is CASSRTSGRLTNIQYF. The CDR3 DNA reads as TGTGCCAGCAGCCGGACTAGCGGGAGATTGACAAACATTCAGTACTTC.

The chain carries TRBV12-3 or TRBV12-4 and TRBJ1-5; 7 nucleotides align to TRBD1. The V segment lost 10 bases and the J segment 5 bases; nucleotides outside the gene matches: 11. The CDR3 runs 14 residues. This chain's CDR3 is CATSEAGGDQPQHF. The CDR3 region has the DNA TGTGCCACTTCGGAGGCAGGGGGGGATCAGCCCCAGCATTTT.

This clonotype appeared many times. The chain joins TRBV2 to TRBJ1-5, with TRBD1 matching over 11 bases. Germline V gene lookup returns CDR1 SNHLY and CDR2 FYNNEI. The V gene end was trimmed by 5 bases and the J gene end by 7 bases; junction bases not matched to a gene: 4. The CDR3 loop spans 14 amino acids. CDR3 sequence reads: CASSTGTGGQPQHF. The CDR3 nucleotides read TGTGCCAGCAGTACCGGGACAGGGGGGCAGCCCCAGCATTTT.

This rearrangement joins TRBV6-2 or TRBV6-3 to TRBJ1-1, with D unclear. V was pared by 5 bases and J by 0 bases, with 13 bases between. Germline values: CDR1 MNHEY, CDR2 SVGEGT. The CDR3 is 15 amino acids. The CDR3 sequence: CASSRDLQLNTEAFF. The CDR3 DNA reads TGTGCCAGCAGTCGAGACTTGCAGTTGAACACTGAAGCTTTCTTT.

V is TRBV7-3 and J is TRBJ1-5; D gene uncertain. Trimming removed 1 base at V and 5 bases at J, with 12 bases between. Germline V lookup: CDR1 SGHTA, CDR2 FQGTGA. The CDR3 spans 15 residues. In nucleotides, the CDR3 is TGTGCCAGCAGCTTAATAGGAGGGAGCGATCAGCCCCAGCATTTT. Its translation: CASSLIGGSDQPQHF.

The chain has TRBV5-1 and TRBJ2-2; D possibly corresponds to TRBD2 (6 bases). Trimming stripped 4 bases from V and 4 bases from J, with 11 bases between. The CDR3 loop spans 14 amino acids. The V gene's germline CDR1 is SGHRS and CDR2 YFSETQ. This CDR3 reads CASSRLGGTGELFF. CDR3 DNA: TGCGCCAGCAGCCGACTCGGGGGCACCGGGGAGCTGTTTTTT.

This clonotype is termed medium-sized. J is TRBJ2-7 and V is TRBV3-1; D remains unclear. The CDR3 spans 16 residues. Germline V gene sequence: CDR1 LGHDT, CDR2 YNNKEL (reference sequence). The germline V and J ends were trimmed by 0 bases and 3 bases, with 15 bases remaining between them. The CDR3 reads CASSQDVIAGNYEQYF. The CDR3 region has the DNA TGTGCCAGCAGCCAAGATGTAATAGCAGGTAACTACGAGCAGTACTTC.

The chain has TRBV24-1 and TRBJ1-5; perhaps TRBD1 as D (6 bases). The ends were cut back, 4 bases at V and 4 bases at J, with 10 bases in the middle. From germline, CDR1 is KGHDR and CDR2 SFDVKD. This CDR3 is built from 14 residues. Written as DNA, the CDR3 is TGTGCCACCAGTGACCCCGGACAGAATCAGCCCCAGCATTTT. Protein sequence: CATSDPGQNQPQHF.

V usage is TRBV7-8 and J usage is TRBJ2-2; 7 bases are shared with TRBD2. Losses at the gene ends were 5 bases for V and 2 bases for J; bases not matched to a gene: 5. Germline V CDR1 and CDR2: SGHVS, FQNEAQ. This CDR3 region has 15 residues. In nucleotides, the CDR3 is TGTGCCAGCAGCCCCAGCGGGACCAACACCGGGGAGCTGTTTTTT. Translated, it gives CASSPSGTNTGELFF.

The chain has TRBV12-3 or TRBV12-4 and TRBJ2-7, with 7 bases matching TRBD1. The CDR3 has 15 amino acids. J lost 2 bases, V lost 4 bases, and 8 bases had no gene match. CDR3 amino acids: CASSYRQGGPYEQYF. CDR3 DNA: TGTGCCAGCAGTTACCGACAGGGCGGACCCTACGAGCAGTACTTC.

At least ten counts were recorded for this clonotype. The rearrangement joins TRBV12-3 or TRBV12-4 to TRBJ2-3; D possibly corresponds to TRBD1 (6 bases). The CDR3 sequence is 15 residues long. Between the trimmed V and J ends, which lost 5 bases and 1 base, there was a span of 13 bases. The CDR3 here is CASSQQGLGTDTQYF. CDR3 nucleotide sequence: TGTGCCAGCAGTCAACAGGGATTGGGCACAGATACGCAGTATTTT.

The V gene is TRBV2, the J gene TRBJ2-1; tentatively, D is TRBD1 or TRBD2 (6 bases each). Germline V gene lookup returns CDR1 SNHLY and CDR2 FYNNEI. Trimming pared 10 bases from V and 8 bases from J, leaving 18 bases between. This CDR3 spans 13 amino acids. DNA of the CDR3: TGTGCCATCCCCGGTGGGGGGCGCTATGAGCAGTTCTTC. Translation: CAIPGGGRYEQFF.